Given below is one TCR beta chain in context. Time point noted: blood 2 weeks post-SBRT. The sample's treatment: 15 Gy SBRT to primary tumor, nephrectomy 4 weeks later. This renal cell carcinoma was of the clear cell type. Sequencing was performed with immunoSEQ multiplex PCR; in TCRdb, only in-frame clones are kept and a portion is missing. This sample yields 120,000 or so clones, of which roughly 91% are seen a single time; approximately 6% belongs to the top ten. This CDR3 contains 14 residues. Germline-derived CDR1 and CDR2 are SGDLS and YYNGEE. The V end lost 2 bases, the J end lost 4 bases, and 12 bases lay between the germline ends. This sample was taken from a study of radiation and T cells in renal cell carcinoma. Whole-study context: Nephrectomy followed 15 Gy stereotactic body radiation by 4 weeks.

The starting material was blood, obtained from a patient whose treatment included radiotherapy and nephrectomy. V usage is TRBV9 and J usage is TRBJ2-5, with D unclear. This clonotype was obtained from a woman in her 70s with renal cell carcinoma. This CDR3 is CASSVDGLRETQYF. CDR3 DNA: TGTGCCAGCAGCGTGGACGGATTACGAGAGACCCAGTACTTC.